This is a list of T cell receptor beta chains from one sample in a study of shared clonotypes between healthy human individuals. Sequencing used immunoSEQ multiplex PCR; TCRdb keeps in-frame clones, though not all of them. This table has roughly 2.5 million clones, just over 90% appearing once. Material: naive CD4+ T cells sorted from blood. The receptors derive from a man younger than 35 in good health. The CDR3 runs from the conserved cysteine through the conserved F or W. The order of the fields is J gene, D gene, V gene, CDR3 DNA, CDR3 protein. A D gene is named only where the DNA matches it firmly.

TRBJ1-6,.,TRBV9,TGTGCCAGCAGCGCGGGGGGGGGATCACCCCTCCACTTT,CASSAGGGSPLHF
TRBJ2-5,.,TRBV5-4,TGTGCCAGCAGCAGAGACGGACGGGGAGAGACCCAGTACTTC,CASSRDGRGETQYF
TRBJ1-5,.,TRBV7-8,TGTGCCAGCGGGGTCAGCCATAACAATCAGCCCCAGCATTTT,CASGVSHNNQPQHF
TRBJ1-2,.,TRBV5-4,TGTGCCAGCAGCTCGGGCCCTTCCCTTGGCTATGGCTACACCTTC,CASSSGPSLGYGYTF
TRBJ2-3,.,TRBV4-1,TGCGCCAGCAGCCTTACGATTCTTCGGTGGGATACGCAGTATTTT,CASSLTILRWDTQYF
TRBJ2-7,TRBD2,TRBV5-6,TGTGCCAGCAGCTTGGATCTAGCGGGTTCCTACGAGCAGTACTTC,CASSLDLAGSYEQYF
TRBJ2-7,.,TRBV5-1,TGCGCCAGCAGCTTGGATGGCAGGGGCTCCTACGAGCAGTACTTC,CASSLDGRGSYEQYF
TRBJ1-4,.,TRBV9,TGTGCCAGCAGCGTAGACCGGGGGGCTAATGAAAAACTGTTTTTT,CASSVDRGANEKLFF
TRBJ2-2,TRBD2,TRBV27,TGTGCCAGCAGTTTATCTGCGGGGGGGCGTCGTATCGGGGAGCTGTTTTTT,CASSLSAGGRRIGELFF
TRBJ2-2,TRBD2,TRBV11-2,TGTGCCAGCAGCTTTGGGACTAGCGTCACCGGGGAGCTGTTTTTT,CASSFGTSVTGELFF
TRBJ1-5,TRBD1,TRBV4-1,TGCGCCAGCAGCCAAGTCCGGGACAGAGGGAATCAGCCCCAGCATTTT,CASSQVRDRGNQPQHF
TRBJ2-7,TRBD2,TRBV5-6,TGTGCCAGCAGCTGGGGGACTAGCGGGACATCCTACGAGCAGTACTTC,CASSWGTSGTSYEQYF
TRBJ2-5,TRBD1,TRBV19,TGTGCCAGTAGTTTCGTCCCCGGGACAGTGCAAGAGACCCAGTACTTC,CASSFVPGTVQETQYF